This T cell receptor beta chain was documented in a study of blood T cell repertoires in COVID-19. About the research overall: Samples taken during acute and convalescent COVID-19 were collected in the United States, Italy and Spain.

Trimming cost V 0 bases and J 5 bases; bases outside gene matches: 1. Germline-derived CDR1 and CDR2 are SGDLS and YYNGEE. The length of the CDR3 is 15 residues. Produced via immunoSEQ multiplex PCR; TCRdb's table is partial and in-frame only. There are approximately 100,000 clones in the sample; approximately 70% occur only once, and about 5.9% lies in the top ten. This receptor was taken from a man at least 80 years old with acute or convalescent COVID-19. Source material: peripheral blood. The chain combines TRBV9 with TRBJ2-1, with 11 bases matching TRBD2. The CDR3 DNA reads TGTGCCAGCAGCGTAGTAGCGGGAGGGCACAATGAGCAGTTCTTC. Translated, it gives CASSVVAGGHNEQFF.